This TCR beta chain was captured by sequencing in a study of shared clonotypes between healthy human individuals. The germline V and J ends were trimmed by 4 bases and 2 bases, with 14 bases remaining between them. The V gene's germline CDR1 is SQVTM and CDR2 ANQGSEA. This CDR3 is built from 14 residues. Each donor was a Caucasian adult residing in Nashville, Tennessee. Using around 180 ng DNA, roughly 33,000 T cell genomes, the sorted-subset replicate PCRs were run. Only in-frame clones appear in the TCRdb table, and some are missing; sequencing was by immunoSEQ multiplex PCR. The sample includes fewer than 3 million clones, around 90% of them seen just once. As concerns this clone: Antigen unknown.

Study observations and caveats: For sorted subsets, rarefaction showed incomplete sequencing despite large depth. Among donors, clonotype sharing was expected to be affected by sequencing depth.

The material sequenced was naive CD4+ T cells from PBMCs. Subset defined: CD45RA+ positively selected. This receptor was obtained from a young man in good health. Some clones in this sample may be carry-over from other donors' samples. The chain is built from TRBV29-1 and TRBJ1-2; D unclear. In DNA, the CDR3 is TGCAGCGTTGGTACCTTAGGGAGCAACTATGGCTACACCTTC. This codes for CSVGTLGSNYGYTF. Using reference TRBV29-1 and TRBJ1-2 for the parts outside the CDR3, the full variable domain is SAVISQKPSRDICQRGTSLTIQCQVDSQVTMMFWYRQQPGQSLTLIATANQGSEATYESGFVIDKFPISRPNLTFSTLTVSNMSPEDSSIYLCSVGTLGSNYGYTFGSGTRLTVV.